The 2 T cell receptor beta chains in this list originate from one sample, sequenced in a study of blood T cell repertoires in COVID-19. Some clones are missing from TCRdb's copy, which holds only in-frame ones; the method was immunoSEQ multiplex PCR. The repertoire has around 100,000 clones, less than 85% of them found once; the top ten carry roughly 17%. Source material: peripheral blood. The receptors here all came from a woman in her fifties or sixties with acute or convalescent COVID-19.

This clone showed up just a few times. CDR3 region: CAGYGQGSEQFF. Here the CDR3 DNA reads TGTGCCGGTTACGGACAGGGTAGCGAGCAGTTCTTC. The rearrangement links TRBV7-9 to TRBJ2-1, with 8 positions matching TRBD1. This CDR3 spans 12 amino acids. Germline V gene lookup returns CDR1 SEHNR and CDR2 FQNEAQ (reference sequence). Trimming removed 11 bases from V and 10 bases from J; junction bases left unmatched: 10.

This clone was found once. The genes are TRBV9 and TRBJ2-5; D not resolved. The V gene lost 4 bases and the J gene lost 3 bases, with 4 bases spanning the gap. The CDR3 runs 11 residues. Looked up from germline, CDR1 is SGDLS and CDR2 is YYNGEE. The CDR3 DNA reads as TGTGCCAGCAGCTTCGAAGAGACCCAGTACTTC. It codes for CASSFEETQYF.